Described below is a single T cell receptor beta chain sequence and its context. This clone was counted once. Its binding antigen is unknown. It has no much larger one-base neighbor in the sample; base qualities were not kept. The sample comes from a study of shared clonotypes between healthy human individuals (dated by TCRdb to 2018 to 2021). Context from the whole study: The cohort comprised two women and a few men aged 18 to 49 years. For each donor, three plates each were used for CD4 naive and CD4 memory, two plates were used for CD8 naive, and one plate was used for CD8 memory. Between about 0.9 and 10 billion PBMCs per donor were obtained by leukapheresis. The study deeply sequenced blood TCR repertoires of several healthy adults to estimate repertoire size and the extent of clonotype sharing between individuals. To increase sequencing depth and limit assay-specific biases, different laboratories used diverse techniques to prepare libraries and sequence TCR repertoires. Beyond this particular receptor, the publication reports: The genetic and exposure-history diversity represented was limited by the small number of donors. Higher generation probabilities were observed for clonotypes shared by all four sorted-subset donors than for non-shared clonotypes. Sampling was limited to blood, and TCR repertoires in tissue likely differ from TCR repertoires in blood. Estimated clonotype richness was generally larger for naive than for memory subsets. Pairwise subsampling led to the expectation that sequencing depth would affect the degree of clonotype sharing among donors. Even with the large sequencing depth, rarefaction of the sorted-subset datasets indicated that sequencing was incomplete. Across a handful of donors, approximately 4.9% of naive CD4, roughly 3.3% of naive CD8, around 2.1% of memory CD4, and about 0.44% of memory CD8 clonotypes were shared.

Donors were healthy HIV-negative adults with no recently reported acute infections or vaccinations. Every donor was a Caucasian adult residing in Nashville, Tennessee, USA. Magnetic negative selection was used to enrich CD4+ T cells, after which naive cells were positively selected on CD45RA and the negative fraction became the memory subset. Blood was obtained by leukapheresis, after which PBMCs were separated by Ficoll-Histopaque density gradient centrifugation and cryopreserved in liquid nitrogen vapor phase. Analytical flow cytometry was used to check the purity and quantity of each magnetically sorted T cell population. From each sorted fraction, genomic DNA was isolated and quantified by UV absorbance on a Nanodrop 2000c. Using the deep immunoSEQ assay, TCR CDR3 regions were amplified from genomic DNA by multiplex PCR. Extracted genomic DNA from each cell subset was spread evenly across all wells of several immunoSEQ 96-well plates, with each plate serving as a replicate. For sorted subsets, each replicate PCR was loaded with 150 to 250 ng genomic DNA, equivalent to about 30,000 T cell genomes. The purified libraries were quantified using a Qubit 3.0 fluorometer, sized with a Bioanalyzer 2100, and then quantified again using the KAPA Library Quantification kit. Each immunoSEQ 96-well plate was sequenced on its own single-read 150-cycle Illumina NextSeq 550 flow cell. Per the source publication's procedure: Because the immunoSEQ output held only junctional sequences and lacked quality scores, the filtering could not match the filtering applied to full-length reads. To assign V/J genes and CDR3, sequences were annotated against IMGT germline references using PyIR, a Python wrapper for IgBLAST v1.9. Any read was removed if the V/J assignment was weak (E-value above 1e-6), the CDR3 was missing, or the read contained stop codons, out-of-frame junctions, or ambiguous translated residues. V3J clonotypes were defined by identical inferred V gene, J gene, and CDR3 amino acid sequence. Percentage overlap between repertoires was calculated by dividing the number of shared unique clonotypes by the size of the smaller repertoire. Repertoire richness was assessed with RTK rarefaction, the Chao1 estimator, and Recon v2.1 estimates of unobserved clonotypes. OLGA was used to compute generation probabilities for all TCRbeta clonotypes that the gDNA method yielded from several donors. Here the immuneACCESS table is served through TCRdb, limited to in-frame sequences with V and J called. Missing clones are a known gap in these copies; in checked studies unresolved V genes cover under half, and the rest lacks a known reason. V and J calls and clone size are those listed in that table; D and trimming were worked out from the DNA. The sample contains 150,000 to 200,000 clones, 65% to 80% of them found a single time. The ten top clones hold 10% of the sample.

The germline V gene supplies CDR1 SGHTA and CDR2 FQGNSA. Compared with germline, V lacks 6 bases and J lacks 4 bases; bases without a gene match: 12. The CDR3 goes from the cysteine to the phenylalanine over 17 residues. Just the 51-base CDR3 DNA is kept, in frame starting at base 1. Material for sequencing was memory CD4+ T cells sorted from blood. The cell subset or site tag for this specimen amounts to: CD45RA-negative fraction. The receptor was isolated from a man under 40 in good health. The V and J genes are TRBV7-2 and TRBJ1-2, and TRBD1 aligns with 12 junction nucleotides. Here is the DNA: TGTGCCAGCAGTTACATGGGACAGGGGGCCGGTAGCTATGGCTACACCTTC. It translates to CASSYMGQGAGSYGYTF. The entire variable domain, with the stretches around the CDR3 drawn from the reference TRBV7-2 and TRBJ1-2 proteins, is GAGVSQSPSNKVTEKGKDVELRCDPISGHTALYWYRQSLGQGLEFLIYFQGNSAPDKSGLPSDRFSAERTGGSVSTLTIQRTQQEDSAVYLCASSYMGQGAGSYGYTFGSGTRLTVV.